The present entry profiles one T cell receptor beta chain with its context. Its antigen remains unknown. Profiling relied on immunoSEQ multiplex PCR, and the TCRdb table lists in-frame clones only, not all of them. Counted here are tens of thousands of clones, over 75% occurring once; the ten biggest clones make up around 0.49%. The data belong to a study of graft-versus-host responses after intestinal transplantation. Study-level background: Multivisceral, liver-intestinal, or isolated intestinal grafts were transplanted into recipients.

Findings and caveats of the study: Peak levels of circulating GvH clones tracked with early post-transplant HvG declines.

V trimming: 3 bases; J trimming: 0 bases; junction bases outside the gene matches: 6. CDR3 size: 16 residues. Germline CDR1 MNHNS, CDR2 SASEGT. This sequence joins TRBV6-1 and TRBJ1-1; 8 bases are shared with TRBD1. The source material was unstimulated CD8+ T cells sorted from spleen or lymph node cells, sampled before intestinal transplant. The receptor was derived from a human donor who received an intestinal transplant. The DNA for the CDR3 is TGTGCCAGCAGTGACGACAGGGGAACGATGAACACTGAAGCTTTCTTT. This codes for CASSDDRGTMNTEAFF.